This T cell receptor (beta chain) was sequenced in a study of post-analysis software for immune sequencing data. General observations from the study: With TRBV5-6, TRBV5-1 and TRBV20-1 included, several TRBV segments were more frequent in patients than in controls.

Libraries were made from TCR beta cDNA, and they carried unique molecular identifiers. Each CDR3 protein gets one entry after TCRdb re-called the PCR reads with MiXCR. The sample consists of roughly 540,000 distinct CDR3 sequences, 30% to 40% of them appearing once. Comment on this clonotype: Its antigen is unknown.

The CDR3 has 14 residues. CDR1 is SGHRS and CDR2 is YFSETQ in the germline V gene. V lost 3 bases to trimming and J lost 9 bases; unmatched junction nucleotides: 8. Sequencing was performed on blood. The origin of this receptor is a girl aged 2-17 years with multiple sclerosis. The V gene is TRBV5-1, the J gene TRBJ2-1; the match to TRBD2 covers 8 bases. The CDR3 loop is CASSWVGGGTEQFF. Here the CDR3 DNA reads TGCGCCAGCAGCTGGGTAGGCGGGGGGACTGAGCAGTTCTTC. Combining the CDR3 with reference TRBV5-1 and TRBJ2-1 gives the whole variable domain KAGVTQTPRYLIKTRGQQVTLSCSPISGHRSVSWYQQTPGQGLQFLFEYFSETQRNKGNFPGRFSGRQFSNSRSEMNVSTLELGDSALYLCASSWVGGGTEQFFGPGTRLTVL.